The following is a T cell receptor (beta chain) sequence with its context. The source of the sample is a study of patients and donors after allogeneic stem cell transplantation. The CDR3 is 15 amino acids. J lost 7 bases, V lost 0 bases, and 7 bases had no gene match. The germline CDR1 and CDR2 sequences are SGHRS and YFSETQ. One entry per CDR3 protein results from TCRdb running MiXCR on the RT-PCR reads. Of hundreds of thousands of distinct CDR3 sequences in the sample, roughly 15% are singletons; the top ten hold around 10%. The sequenced sample was blood, either unsorted or a sorted T cell fraction (not recorded which). The TCR was taken from a human donor who was either an allogeneic HSCT recipient or a stem cell or donor lymphocyte infusion donor (not recorded which). It is not recorded whose cells these are; they may come from a transplant donor. This sequence joins TRBV5-1 and TRBJ1-5; 7 bases are shared with TRBD1. The CDR3 loop reads CASSLETGAGQPQHF. The CDR3 DNA follows: TGCGCCAGCAGCTTGGAAACAGGGGCCGGACAGCCCCAGCATTTT.